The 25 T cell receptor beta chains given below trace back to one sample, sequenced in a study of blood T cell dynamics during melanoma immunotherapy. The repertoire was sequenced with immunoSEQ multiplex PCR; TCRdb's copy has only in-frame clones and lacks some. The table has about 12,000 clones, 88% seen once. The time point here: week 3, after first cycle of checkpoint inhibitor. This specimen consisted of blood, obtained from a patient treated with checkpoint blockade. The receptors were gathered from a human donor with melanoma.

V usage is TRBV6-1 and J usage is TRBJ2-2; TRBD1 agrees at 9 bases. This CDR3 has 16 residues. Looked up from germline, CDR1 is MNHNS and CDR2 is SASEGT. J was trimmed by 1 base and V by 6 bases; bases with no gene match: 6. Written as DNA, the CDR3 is TGTGCCAGCAGGGAACAGGGGGCGAAGAACACCGGGGAGCTGTTTTTT. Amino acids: CASREQGAKNTGELFF.

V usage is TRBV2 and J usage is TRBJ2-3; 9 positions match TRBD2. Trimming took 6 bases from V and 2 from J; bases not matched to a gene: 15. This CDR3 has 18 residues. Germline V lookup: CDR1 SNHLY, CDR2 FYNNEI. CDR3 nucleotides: TGTGCCAGCAGCAGGACTAGCGAAGGGGTACGTGACACAGATACGCAGTATTTT. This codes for CASSRTSEGVRDTDTQYF.

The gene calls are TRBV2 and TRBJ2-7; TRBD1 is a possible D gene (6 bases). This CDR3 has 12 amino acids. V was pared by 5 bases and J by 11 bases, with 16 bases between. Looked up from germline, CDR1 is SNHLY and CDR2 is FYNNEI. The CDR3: CASSPRQETEYF. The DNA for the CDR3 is TGTGCCAGCAGTCCTCGACAGGAGACGGAGTACTTC.

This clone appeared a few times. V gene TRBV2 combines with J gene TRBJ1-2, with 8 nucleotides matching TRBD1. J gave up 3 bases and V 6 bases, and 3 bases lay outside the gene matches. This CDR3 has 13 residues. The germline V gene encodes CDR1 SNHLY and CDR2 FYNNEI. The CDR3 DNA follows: TGTGCCAGCAGGCCAGGGGGCGACTATGGCTACACCTTC. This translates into CASRPGGDYGYTF.

Here the CDR3 DNA reads TGTGCCAGCAGCTTAACGGCGGAAGGGGGCGCGCATGGCTACACCTTC. Translated: CASSLTAEGGAHGYTF. This sequence joins TRBV7-3 and TRBJ1-2, with 7 bases aligning to TRBD1. CDR1 SGHTA and CDR2 FQGTGA come from the germline V gene. V shed 0 bases and J 6 bases; nucleotides not matched to a gene: 10. CDR3 length: 16 amino acids.

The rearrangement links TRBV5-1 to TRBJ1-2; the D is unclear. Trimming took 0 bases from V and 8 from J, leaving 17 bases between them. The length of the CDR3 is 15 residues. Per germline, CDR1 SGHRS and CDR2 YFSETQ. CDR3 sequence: CASSLDTPEERGYTF. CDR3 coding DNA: TGCGCCAGCAGCTTGGACACACCCGAGGAACGGGGCTACACCTTC.

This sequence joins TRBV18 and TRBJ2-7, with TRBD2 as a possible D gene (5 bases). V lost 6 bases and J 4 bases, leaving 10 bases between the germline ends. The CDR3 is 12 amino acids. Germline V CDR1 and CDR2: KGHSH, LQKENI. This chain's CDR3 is CASSPGLYEQYF. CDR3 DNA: TGTGCCAGCTCCCCCGGACTGTACGAGCAGTACTTC.

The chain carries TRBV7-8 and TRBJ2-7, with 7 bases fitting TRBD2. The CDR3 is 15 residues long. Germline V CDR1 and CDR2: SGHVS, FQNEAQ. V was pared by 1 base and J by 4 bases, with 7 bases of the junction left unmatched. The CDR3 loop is CASSLGVSGQYEQYF. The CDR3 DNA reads TGTGCCAGCAGCTTAGGGGTTAGCGGGCAGTACGAGCAGTACTTC. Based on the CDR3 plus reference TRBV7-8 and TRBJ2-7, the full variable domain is GAGVSQSPRYKVAKRGQDVALRCDPISGHVSLFWYQQALGQGPEFLTYFQNEAQLDKSGLPSDRFFAERPEGSVSTLKIQRTQQEDSAVYLCASSLGVSGQYEQYFGPGTRLTVT.

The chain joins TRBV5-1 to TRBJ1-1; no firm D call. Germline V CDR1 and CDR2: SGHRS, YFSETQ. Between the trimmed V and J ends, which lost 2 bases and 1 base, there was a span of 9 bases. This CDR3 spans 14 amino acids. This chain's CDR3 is CASSLIGTNTEAFF. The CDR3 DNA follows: TGCGCCAGCAGCTTAATTGGAACGAACACTGAAGCTTTCTTT.

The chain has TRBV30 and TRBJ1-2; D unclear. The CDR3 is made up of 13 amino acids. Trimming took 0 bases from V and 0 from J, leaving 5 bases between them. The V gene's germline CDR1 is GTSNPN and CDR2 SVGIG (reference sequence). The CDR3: CAWSVKANYGYTF. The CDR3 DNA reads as TGTGCCTGGAGTGTGAAAGCTAACTATGGCTACACCTTC.

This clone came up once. The CDR3 here is CASSLGTGGSYYEQYF. In DNA, the CDR3 is TGCGCCAGCAGCCTTGGGACAGGGGGCAGTTACTACGAGCAGTACTTC. V is TRBV4-1 and J is TRBJ2-7; TRBD1 matches at 12 bases. The J segment lost 3 bases and the V segment lost 4 bases, leaving 7 bases of the junction unmatched. The germline CDR1 and CDR2 sequences are MGHRA and YSYEKL. CDR3 length: 16 amino acids.

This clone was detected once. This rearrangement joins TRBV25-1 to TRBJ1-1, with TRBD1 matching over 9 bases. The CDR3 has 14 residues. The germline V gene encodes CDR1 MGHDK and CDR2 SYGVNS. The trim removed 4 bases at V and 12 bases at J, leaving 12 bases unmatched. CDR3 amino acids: CASSGAGQGFAPFF. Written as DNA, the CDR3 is TGTGCCAGCAGTGGAGCGGGACAGGGTTTTGCGCCTTTCTTT.

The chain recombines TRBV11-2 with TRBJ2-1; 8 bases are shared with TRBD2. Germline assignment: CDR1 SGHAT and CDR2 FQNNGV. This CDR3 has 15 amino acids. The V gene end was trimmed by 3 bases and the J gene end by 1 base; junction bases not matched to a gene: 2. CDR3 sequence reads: CASSFGRASYNEQFF. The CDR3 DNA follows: TGTGCCAGCAGCTTCGGGAGGGCGTCCTACAATGAGCAGTTCTTC.

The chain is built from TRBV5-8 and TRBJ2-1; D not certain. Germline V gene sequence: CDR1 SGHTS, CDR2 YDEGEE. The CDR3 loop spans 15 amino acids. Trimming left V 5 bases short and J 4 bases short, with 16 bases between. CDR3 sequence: CASRYLSARYNEQFF. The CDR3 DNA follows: TGTGCCAGCAGATACCTCTCCGCCCGATACAATGAGCAGTTCTTC.

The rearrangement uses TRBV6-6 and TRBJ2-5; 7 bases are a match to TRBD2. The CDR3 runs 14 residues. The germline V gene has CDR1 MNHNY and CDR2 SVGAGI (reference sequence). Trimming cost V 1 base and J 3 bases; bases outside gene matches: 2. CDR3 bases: TGTGCCAGCAGTTACTGGGGGGGGAAAGAGACCCAGTACTTC. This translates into CASSYWGGKETQYF.

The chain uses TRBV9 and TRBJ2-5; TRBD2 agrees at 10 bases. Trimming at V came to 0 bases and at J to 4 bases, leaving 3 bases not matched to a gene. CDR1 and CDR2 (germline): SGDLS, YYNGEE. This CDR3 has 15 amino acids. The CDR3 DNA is TGTGCCAGCAGCGTAGTAGCGGGGGGCATAGAGACCCAGTACTTC. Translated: CASSVVAGGIETQYF.

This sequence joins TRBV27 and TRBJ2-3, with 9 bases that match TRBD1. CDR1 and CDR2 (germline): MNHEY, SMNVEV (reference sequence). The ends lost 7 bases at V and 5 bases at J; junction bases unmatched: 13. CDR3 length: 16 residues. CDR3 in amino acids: CASTSWDRVRRDTQYF. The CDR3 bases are TGTGCCAGCACCAGTTGGGACAGGGTCCGTAGAGATACGCAGTATTTT.

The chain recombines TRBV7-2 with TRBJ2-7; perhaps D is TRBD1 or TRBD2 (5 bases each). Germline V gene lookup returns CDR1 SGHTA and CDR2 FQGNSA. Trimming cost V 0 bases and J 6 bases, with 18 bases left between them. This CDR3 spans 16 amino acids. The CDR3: CASSLAPGTRQAEQYF. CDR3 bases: TGTGCCAGCAGCTTAGCCCCCGGGACCCGCCAGGCCGAGCAGTACTTC. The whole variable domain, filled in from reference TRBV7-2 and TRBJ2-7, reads GAGVSQSPSNKVTEKGKDVELRCDPISGHTALYWYRQSLGQGLEFLIYFQGNSAPDKSGLPSDRFSAERTGGSVSTLTIQRTQQEDSAVYLCASSLAPGTRQAEQYFGPGTRLTVT.

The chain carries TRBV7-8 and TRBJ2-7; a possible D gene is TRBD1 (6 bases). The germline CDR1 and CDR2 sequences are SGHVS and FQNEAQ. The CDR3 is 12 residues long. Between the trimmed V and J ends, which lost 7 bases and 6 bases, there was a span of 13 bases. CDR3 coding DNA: TGTGCCAGCACCGTGACAGGTTCCGAGCAGTACTTC. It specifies CASTVTGSEQYF.

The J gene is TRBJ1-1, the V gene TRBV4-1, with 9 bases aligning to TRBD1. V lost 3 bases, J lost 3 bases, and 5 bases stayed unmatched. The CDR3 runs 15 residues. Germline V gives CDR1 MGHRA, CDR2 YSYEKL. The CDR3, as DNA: TGCGCCAGCAGCCAGCAGGGACAGGGCCACACTGAAGCTTTCTTT. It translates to CASSQQGQGHTEAFF.

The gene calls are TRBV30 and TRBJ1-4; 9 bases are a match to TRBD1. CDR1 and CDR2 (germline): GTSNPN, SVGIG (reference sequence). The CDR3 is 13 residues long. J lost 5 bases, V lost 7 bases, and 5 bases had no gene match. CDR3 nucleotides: TGTGCCTTCAACAGGGGGCGAAATGAAAAACTGTTTTTT. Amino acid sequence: CAFNRGRNEKLFF.

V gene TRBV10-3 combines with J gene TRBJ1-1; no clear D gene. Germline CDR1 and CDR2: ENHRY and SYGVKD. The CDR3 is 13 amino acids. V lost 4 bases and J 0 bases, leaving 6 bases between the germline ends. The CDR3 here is CAISGLLNTEAFF. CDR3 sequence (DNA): TGTGCCATCAGTGGTCTTTTGAACACTGAAGCTTTCTTT.

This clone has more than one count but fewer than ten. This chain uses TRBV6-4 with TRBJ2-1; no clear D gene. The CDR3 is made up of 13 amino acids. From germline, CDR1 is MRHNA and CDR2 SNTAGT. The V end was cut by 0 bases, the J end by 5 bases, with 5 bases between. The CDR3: CASSDSSNNEQFF. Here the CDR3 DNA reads TGTGCCAGCAGTGACTCGTCGAACAATGAGCAGTTCTTC.

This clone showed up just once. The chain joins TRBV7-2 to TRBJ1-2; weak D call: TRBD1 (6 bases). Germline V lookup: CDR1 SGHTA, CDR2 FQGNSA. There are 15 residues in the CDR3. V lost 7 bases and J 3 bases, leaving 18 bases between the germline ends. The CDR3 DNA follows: TGTGCCAGCACCAAAGATAGGGGGGGCTACTATGGCTACACCTTC. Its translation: CASTKDRGGYYGYTF.

The CDR3 sequence is CASSLGGRGETQYF. CDR3 DNA sequence: TGTGCCAGCAGCCTAGGAGGAAGGGGAGAGACCCAGTACTTC. The chain carries TRBV7-3 and TRBJ2-5, with D possibly being TRBD1 or TRBD2 (5 bases each). Trimming pared 5 bases from V and 4 bases from J, leaving 14 bases between. The CDR3 covers 14 residues. From germline, CDR1 is SGHTA and CDR2 FQGTGA.